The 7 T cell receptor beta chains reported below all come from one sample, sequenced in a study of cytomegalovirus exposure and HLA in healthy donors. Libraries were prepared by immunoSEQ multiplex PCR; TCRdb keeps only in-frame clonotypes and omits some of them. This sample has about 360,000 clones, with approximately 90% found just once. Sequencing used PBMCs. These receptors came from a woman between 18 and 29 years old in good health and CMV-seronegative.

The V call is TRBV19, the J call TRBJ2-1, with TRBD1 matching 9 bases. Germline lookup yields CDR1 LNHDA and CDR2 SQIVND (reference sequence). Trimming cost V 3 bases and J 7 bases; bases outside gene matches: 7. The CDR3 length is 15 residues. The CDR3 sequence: CASSMGDRVRNEQFF. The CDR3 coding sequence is TGTGCCAGTAGTATGGGGGACAGGGTGAGGAATGAGCAGTTCTTC.

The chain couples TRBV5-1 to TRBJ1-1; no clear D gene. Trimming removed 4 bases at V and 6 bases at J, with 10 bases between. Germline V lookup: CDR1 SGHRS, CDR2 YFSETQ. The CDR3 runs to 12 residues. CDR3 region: CASSRGGPEAFF. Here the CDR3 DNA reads TGCGCCAGCAGCCGTGGTGGGCCTGAAGCTTTCTTT.

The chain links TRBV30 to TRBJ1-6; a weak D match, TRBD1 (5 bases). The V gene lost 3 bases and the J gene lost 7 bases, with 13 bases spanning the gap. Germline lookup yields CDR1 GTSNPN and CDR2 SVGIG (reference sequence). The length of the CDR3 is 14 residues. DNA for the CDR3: TGTGCCTGGAGCCCCCGGACATCGAATTCACCCCTCCACTTT. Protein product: CAWSPRTSNSPLHF.

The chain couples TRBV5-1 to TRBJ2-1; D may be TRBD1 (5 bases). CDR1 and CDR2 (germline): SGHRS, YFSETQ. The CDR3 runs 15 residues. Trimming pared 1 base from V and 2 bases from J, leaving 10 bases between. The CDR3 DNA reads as TGCGCCAGCAGCTTGTACAGGACACCCTACAATGAGCAGTTCTTC. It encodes CASSLYRTPYNEQFF.

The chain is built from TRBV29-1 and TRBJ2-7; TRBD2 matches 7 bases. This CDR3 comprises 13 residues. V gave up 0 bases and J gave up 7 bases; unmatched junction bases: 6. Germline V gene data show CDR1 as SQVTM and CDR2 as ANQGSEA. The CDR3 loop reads CSVEEGGDFEQYF. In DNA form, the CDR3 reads TGCAGCGTTGAAGAGGGAGGGGATTTTGAGCAGTACTTC.

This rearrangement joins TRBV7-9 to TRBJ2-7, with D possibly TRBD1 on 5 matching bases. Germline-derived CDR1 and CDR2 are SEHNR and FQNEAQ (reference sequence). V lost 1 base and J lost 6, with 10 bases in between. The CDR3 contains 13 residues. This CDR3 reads CASSLGRGSEQYF. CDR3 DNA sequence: TGTGCCAGCAGCTTAGGTAGGGGATCCGAGCAGTACTTC.

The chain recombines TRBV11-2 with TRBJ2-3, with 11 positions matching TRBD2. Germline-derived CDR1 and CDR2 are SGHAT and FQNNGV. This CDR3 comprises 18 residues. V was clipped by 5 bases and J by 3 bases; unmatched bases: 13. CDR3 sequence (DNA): TGTGCCAGCAGCCCCTACTTGGGTAGCGGGAGGGGGACAGATACGCAGTATTTT. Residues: CASSPYLGSGRGTDTQYF. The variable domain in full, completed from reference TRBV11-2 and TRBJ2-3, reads EAGVAQSPRYKIIEKRQSVAFWCNPISGHATLYWYQQILGQGPKLLIQFQNNGVVDDSQLPKDRFSAERLKGVDSTLKIQPAKLEDSAVYLCASSPYLGSGRGTDTQYFGPGTRLTVL.